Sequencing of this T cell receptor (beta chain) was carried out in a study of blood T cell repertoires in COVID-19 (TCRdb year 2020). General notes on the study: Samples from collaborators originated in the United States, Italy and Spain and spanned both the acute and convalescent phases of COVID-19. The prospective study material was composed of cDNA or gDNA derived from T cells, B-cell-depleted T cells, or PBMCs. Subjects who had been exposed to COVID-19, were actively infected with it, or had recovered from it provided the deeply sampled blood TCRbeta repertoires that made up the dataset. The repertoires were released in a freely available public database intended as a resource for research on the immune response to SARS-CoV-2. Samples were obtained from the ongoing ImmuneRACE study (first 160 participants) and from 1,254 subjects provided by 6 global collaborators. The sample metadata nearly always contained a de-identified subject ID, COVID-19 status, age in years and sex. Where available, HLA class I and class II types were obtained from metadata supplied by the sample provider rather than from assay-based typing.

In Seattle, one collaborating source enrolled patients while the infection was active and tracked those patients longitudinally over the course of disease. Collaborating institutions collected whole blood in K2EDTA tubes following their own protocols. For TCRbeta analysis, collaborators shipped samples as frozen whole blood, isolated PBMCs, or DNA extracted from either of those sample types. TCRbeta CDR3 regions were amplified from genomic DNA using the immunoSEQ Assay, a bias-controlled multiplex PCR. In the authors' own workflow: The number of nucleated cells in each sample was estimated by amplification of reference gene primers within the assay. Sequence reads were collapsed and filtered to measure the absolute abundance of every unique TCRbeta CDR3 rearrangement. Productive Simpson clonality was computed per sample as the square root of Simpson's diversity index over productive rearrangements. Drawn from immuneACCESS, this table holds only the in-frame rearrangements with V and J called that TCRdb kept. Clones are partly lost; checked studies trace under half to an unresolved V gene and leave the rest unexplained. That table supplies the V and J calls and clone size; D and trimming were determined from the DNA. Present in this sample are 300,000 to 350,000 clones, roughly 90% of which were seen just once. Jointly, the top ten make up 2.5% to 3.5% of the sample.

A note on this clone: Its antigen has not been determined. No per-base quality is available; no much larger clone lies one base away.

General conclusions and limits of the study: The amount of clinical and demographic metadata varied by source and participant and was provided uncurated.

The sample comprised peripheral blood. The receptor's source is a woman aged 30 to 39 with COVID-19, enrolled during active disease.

Here the CDR3 is given as CASSLAGHSSYEQYF. The base sequence is TGCGCCAGCAGCTTGGCAGGTCATAGCTCCTACGAGCAGTACTTC. This chain joins TRBV5-1 to TRBJ2-7, with the D gene too uncertain to name. CDR1 and CDR2 are read off the germline V gene as SGHRS and YFSETQ. From the cysteine up to the phenylalanine, the CDR3 has a length of 15 residues. The kept DNA is CDR3 alone, 45 bases in frame from the first base. Trimming removed 0 bases from V and 0 bases from J, leaving 10 bases between the germline ends.